Each of the 32 T cell receptor beta chains below was sequenced from the same sample in a study of Graves' ophthalmopathy and Graves' hyperthyroidism (dated by TCRdb to the late 2010s). The instrument was an Illumina HiSeq 2000. For repertoire sequencing, the TCR beta CDR3 regions were amplified from RNA transcripts. HTBI primers and the Qiagen OneStep RT-PCR kit were used in a first-round RT-PCR, which was followed by a second-round multiplex PCR, size selection and purification. TCRdb took the public reads, trimmed them with fastp at Q25, ran MiXCR for clone calling and kept in-frame beta chains. CDR3 protein duplicates are merged, each entry listing the most common genes and DNA. The sample includes around 340,000 distinct CDR3 sequences, with roughly a sixth observed a single time. The ten largest make up around an eighth of the sample. Sequencing was carried out using peripheral blood. The receptor source for this set is an adult man with Graves' ophthalmopathy.

This clonotype showed up many times. The chain joins TRBV12-3 or TRBV12-4 to TRBJ2-7, with 8 bases fitting TRBD1. CDR3 length: 15 residues. J gave up 0 bases and V 5 bases, and 6 bases lay outside the gene matches. Here the CDR3 DNA reads TGTGCCAGCAGTATGAGACAGGGGAGCTCCTACGAGCAGTACTTC. Translated: CASSMRQGSSYEQYF.

Ten or more counts support this clonotype. The rearrangement joins TRBV27 to TRBJ1-1, with a possible D match to TRBD1 (5 bases). Germline V gene lookup returns CDR1 MNHEY and CDR2 SMNVEV (reference sequence). V was clipped by 6 bases and J by 3 bases, with 17 bases between them. CDR3 length equals 15 residues. This CDR3 reads CASRAVGGGDTEAFF. The CDR3 DNA is TGTGCCAGCAGGGCCGTGGGTGGAGGGGACACTGAAGCTTTCTTT.

This clonotype was recorded many times. This chain joins TRBV11-3 and TRBJ1-6; 7 nucleotides agree with TRBD1. Germline lookup yields CDR1 SGHNT and CDR2 YENEEA. Germline trimming cut 5 bases from V and 10 bases from J; bases unmatched to any gene: 8. This CDR3 is built from 14 residues. The CDR3 is CASSPGTAGSPLHF. As DNA, the CDR3 is TGTGCCAGCAGCCCCGGGACAGCAGGATCACCCCTCCACTTT.

Ten or more counts support this clonotype. The rearrangement joins TRBV12-3 or TRBV12-4 to TRBJ2-4; D remains ambiguous. This CDR3 contains 12 residues. V lost 3 bases, J lost 8 bases, and 8 bases lay in between. The CDR3 protein is CASSFRRDIQYF. The CDR3 DNA reads as TGTGCCAGCAGTTTTAGAAGAGACATTCAGTACTTC.

This clonotype was found many times. V is TRBV6-5 and J is TRBJ1-1; D ambiguous. V was shortened by 6 bases and J by 2 bases, with 10 bases between the two germline ends. The CDR3 has 13 amino acids. The germline V gene has CDR1 MNHEY and CDR2 SVGAGI. CDR3 nucleotides: TGTGCCAGCAGACGCGCGGGAAACACTGAAGCTTTCTTT. Translation gives CASRRAGNTEAFF.

In this sample, this clonotype turned up many times. J is TRBJ2-7 and V is TRBV27; 11 nucleotides align to TRBD1. V dropped 5 bases and J dropped 5; count of bases not matched to a gene: 5. CDR1 and CDR2 (germline): MNHEY, SMNVEV (reference sequence). This CDR3 is 14 amino acids long. CDR3 amino acids: CASSPGTGGNEQYF. CDR3 DNA: TGTGCCAGCAGTCCCGGGACAGGGGGGAACGAGCAGTACTTC.

This clonotype was seen only a few times. The rearrangement joins TRBV4-2 to TRBJ2-7; D remains unclear. This CDR3 has 14 amino acids. From germline, CDR1 is LGHNA and CDR2 YNFKEQ. The V and J ends lost 0 bases and 1 base respectively, with 7 bases between them. The CDR3 spells CASSQDPQSYEQYF. The CDR3 DNA follows: TGTGCCAGCAGCCAAGACCCACAATCCTACGAGCAGTACTTC.

This clonotype was observed many times. The chain uses TRBV20-1 and TRBJ1-2; possibly TRBD1 for D (6 bases). Germline V CDR1 and CDR2: DFQATT, SNEGSKA (reference sequence). The V end was cut by 5 bases, the J end by 4 bases, with 11 bases between. This CDR3 contains 12 residues. The DNA for the CDR3 is TGCAGTGCTCTCGAGGGGGGCTATGGCTACACCTTC. Translated: CSALEGGYGYTF.

This clonotype was recorded many times. This chain connects TRBV29-1 to TRBJ2-7; D may correspond to TRBD1 or TRBD2 (5 bases each). The CDR3 is 14 amino acids. Trimming took 7 bases from V and 3 from J, leaving 19 bases between them. Per the germline V gene, CDR1 is SQVTM and CDR2 is ANQGSEA. CDR3 nucleotide sequence: TGCAGCGCTGTACTCCCGGGGCAGAACTACGAGCAGTACTTC. The encoded protein is CSAVLPGQNYEQYF.

For this clonotype: It may be a read error: a sequence one base away is much more abundant. The chain employs TRBV24-1 and TRBJ2-2; 7 bases are shared with TRBD1. The CDR3 is made up of 18 amino acids. CDR1 KGHDR and CDR2 SFDVKD come from the germline V gene. The CDR3 reads CASSDPRQGPSGPGELFF. For the CDR3, the DNA is TGTGCCTCCAGTGACCCTAGACAGGGCCCCTCTGGGCCCGGGGAGCTGTTTTTT.

This clonotype appeared many times. The chain combines TRBV30 with TRBJ2-7, with TRBD1 as a possible D gene (5 bases). Germline-derived CDR1 and CDR2 are GTSNPN and SVGIG (reference sequence). Trimming left V 0 bases short and J 5 bases short, with 17 bases between. The CDR3 loop spans 15 amino acids. The CDR3 sequence: CAWSVRTRVRNEQYF. The CDR3 DNA follows: TGTGCCTGGAGTGTACGAACCAGGGTTAGGAACGAGCAGTACTTC.

This clonotype was detected a few times. J is TRBJ1-5 and V is TRBV18; D possibly corresponds to TRBD1 (5 bases). Germline loops: CDR1 KGHSH, CDR2 LQKENI. Trimming took off 2 bases at V and 6 bases at J, with 8 bases between the two ends. CDR3 length equals 13 residues. CDR3 amino acids: CASSPSRVQPQHF. The CDR3 DNA reads TGTGCCAGCTCACCAAGCAGGGTTCAGCCCCAGCATTTT.

To note about this clonotype: Just one base apart from a much larger clone, this may be a read error. The chain couples TRBV4-2 to TRBJ1-5; 7 bases are a match to TRBD1. Germline CDR1 LGHNA, CDR2 YNFKEQ. The CDR3 loop spans 17 amino acids. The CDR3 here is CASSQEDRVHSNQPRHF. CDR3 in DNA: TGTGCCAGCAGCCAAGAAGACAGGGTCCATAGCAATCAGCCCCGGCATTTT.

About this clonotype itself: It may be a read error: a sequence one base away is much more abundant. V gene TRBV10-3 combines with J gene TRBJ1-3; 7 positions match TRBD1. The CDR3 spans 15 residues. Germline loops: CDR1 ENHRY, CDR2 SYGVKD. In DNA form, the CDR3 reads TGTGCCATCACGAGGGGGCTGAGCTCTGGAAACGCCATATATTTT. This encodes CAITRGLSSGNAIYF.

At least ten counts were recorded for this clonotype. CDR3 residues: CASSQDLEGAGQPQHF. CDR3 bases: TGTGCCAGCAGCCAAGATCTAGAGGGGGCAGGACAGCCCCAGCATTTT. The V call is TRBV4-2, the J call TRBJ1-5; 7 nucleotides agree with TRBD1. With 0 bases clipped from V and 7 bases from J, the junction kept 9 bases outside the gene matches. The CDR3 runs 16 residues. Germline assignment: CDR1 LGHNA and CDR2 YNFKEQ.

This clonotype has ten or more counts. The chain recombines TRBV9 with TRBJ1-6; 9 bases agree with TRBD1. This CDR3 region has 14 residues. From germline, CDR1 is SGDLS and CDR2 YYNGEE. The V and J ends lost 2 bases and 8 bases, in that order; junction bases with no gene match: 2. CDR3 in amino acids: CASSVTGGYSPLHF. The CDR3 nucleotides are TGTGCCAGCAGCGTGACAGGGGGTTATTCACCCCTCCACTTT.

This clonotype was recorded at least ten times. DNA of the CDR3: TGTGCCAGCAGCCCGAAGACAGGGGGGCACACTGAAGCTTTCTTT. This translates into CASSPKTGGHTEAFF. The V call is TRBV7-2, the J call TRBJ1-1; 9 nucleotides agree with TRBD1. The germline V gene has CDR1 SGHTA and CDR2 FQGNSA. Trimming cost V 5 bases and J 3 bases; bases outside gene matches: 7. This CDR3 region has 15 residues.

This clonotype was found many times. V usage is TRBV18 and J usage is TRBJ1-1; D is uncertain. Trimming pared 2 bases from V and 6 bases from J, leaving 10 bases between. The germline gives CDR1 KGHSH, CDR2 LQKENI. This CDR3 contains 13 residues. In DNA form, the CDR3 reads TGTGCCAGCTCACCATCCGACCGATCTGAAGCTTTCTTT. It yields the protein CASSPSDRSEAFF.

Of note for this clonotype: This may stem from a read error, because a much larger clone lies one nucleotide away. The chain links TRBV4-3 to TRBJ2-2; 9 nucleotides match TRBD2. Germline CDR1 is LGHNA and CDR2 is YSLEER. With V trimmed by 0 bases and J by 4 bases, 6 bases remained unmatched. This CDR3 spans 17 amino acids. For the CDR3, the DNA is TGCGCCAGCAGCCAAGATCGAAGCGGGGGGCGCACCGGGGAGCTGTTTTTT. Protein sequence: CASSQDRSGGRTGELFF.

This clonotype showed up many times. The rearrangement joins TRBV20-1 to TRBJ2-7; D is uncertain. The V gene lost 1 base and the J gene lost 1 base, with 8 bases spanning the gap. The CDR3 spans 13 residues. CDR1 and CDR2 (germline): DFQATT, SNEGSKA (reference sequence). DNA for the CDR3: TGCAGTGCTAGAGTTTGGCTTTCCTACGAGCAGTACTTC. Protein product: CSARVWLSYEQYF.

This clonotype was counted many times. The CDR3 bases are TGTGCCTGGAGTGTTGCACAGGGGGGAAACTATGGCTACACCTTC. Translation gives CAWSVAQGGNYGYTF. The genes are TRBV30 and TRBJ1-2; 8 positions agree with TRBD1. Germline loops: CDR1 GTSNPN, CDR2 SVGIG (reference sequence). Trimming cost V 0 bases and J 2 bases; bases outside gene matches: 5. The CDR3 has 15 residues.

The V call is TRBV9, the J call TRBJ2-5; D remains unclear. The CDR3 is made up of 12 amino acids. The V gene lost 3 bases and the J gene lost 5 bases, with 8 bases spanning the gap. Germline V gives CDR1 SGDLS, CDR2 YYNGEE. DNA of the CDR3: TGTGCCAGCAGCGACCAGGTGGAGACCCAGTACTTC. Translation: CASSDQVETQYF.

In this sample, this clonotype turned up many times. This rearrangement joins TRBV20-1 to TRBJ1-1, with TRBD1 as a possible D gene (6 bases). Trimming shortened V by 4 bases and J by 1 base, and 16 bases separated the two germline ends. The CDR3 sequence is 15 residues long. The germline CDR1 and CDR2 sequences are DFQATT and SNEGSKA (reference sequence). For the CDR3, the DNA is TGCAGTGCTATACTGGCGGGCAGGGGGAACACTGAAGCTTTCTTT. It encodes CSAILAGRGNTEAFF.

This clonotype was picked up many times. This rearrangement joins TRBV5-1 to TRBJ2-5; D ambiguous. CDR1 is SGHRS and CDR2 is YFSETQ in the germline V gene. The CDR3 totals 13 residues. V was clipped by 0 bases and J by 6 bases, with 9 bases between them. This CDR3 reads CASSLDWNKTQYF. The DNA of the CDR3 is TGCGCCAGCAGCTTGGACTGGAACAAGACCCAGTACTTC.

This clonotype appeared many times. The chain joins TRBV24-1 to TRBJ2-5; 8 bases agree with TRBD1. V dropped 3 bases and J dropped 4; count of bases not matched to a gene: 6. The CDR3 is made up of 15 amino acids. Per the germline V gene, CDR1 is KGHDR and CDR2 is SFDVKD. The CDR3 is CATSDPGTGRETQYF. CDR3 coding DNA: TGTGCCACCAGTGATCCAGGGACAGGAAGAGAGACCCAGTACTTC.

This clonotype has more than one count but fewer than ten. CDR3 coding DNA: TGTGCCAGCAGTTACGGGACAGGGCTCCACGAGCAGTACTTC. Residues: CASSYGTGLHEQYF. The rearrangement uses TRBV6-5 and TRBJ2-7; 9 bases are shared with TRBD1. Trimming cost V 2 bases and J 5 bases; bases outside gene matches: 4. The CDR3 runs 14 residues. The germline CDR1 and CDR2 sequences are MNHEY and SVGAGI.

At least ten counts were recorded for this clonotype. The chain is built from TRBV20-1 and TRBJ1-6; D is possibly TRBD1 (5 bases). Germline values: CDR1 DFQATT, CDR2 SNEGSKA (reference sequence). The CDR3 consists of 13 residues. V was cut by 4 bases and J by 9 bases, with 13 bases left in between. The CDR3 is CSAKGPRGSPLHF. CDR3 nucleotide sequence: TGCAGTGCTAAGGGACCTCGCGGTTCACCCCTCCACTTT.

This clonotype came up many times. The chain uses TRBV12-3 or TRBV12-4 and TRBJ2-7, with a possible D match to TRBD2 (6 bases). Trimming shortened V by 3 bases and J by 2 bases, and 11 bases separated the two germline ends. This CDR3 contains 14 residues. The CDR3: CASSFASEAYEQYF. Written as DNA, the CDR3 is TGTGCCAGCAGTTTTGCTAGCGAAGCCTACGAGCAGTACTTC.

This clonotype occurred many times. Written as DNA, the CDR3 is TGTGCCAGCACCATCGGGACAGGCCAGAATCAGCCCCAGCATTTT. Translating it yields CASTIGTGQNQPQHF. The chain joins TRBV6-5 to TRBJ1-5, with 8 nucleotides matching TRBD1. This CDR3 has 15 residues. From germline, CDR1 is MNHEY and CDR2 SVGAGI. J was trimmed by 4 bases and V by 7 bases; bases with no gene match: 9.

Comment on this clonotype: This sequence may be a read error, since a much larger clone differs from it by one base. The genes are TRBV6-1 and TRBJ2-5, with D possibly being TRBD1 (5 bases). Germline V lookup: CDR1 MNHNS, CDR2 SASEGT. This CDR3 comprises 14 residues. The CDR3 sequence is CASSDTDRQETPYF. Here the CDR3 DNA reads TGTGCCAGCAGTGATACTGACAGACAAGAGACCCCGTACTTC.

This clonotype was counted ten times or more. The V and J genes are TRBV20-1 and TRBJ2-5; 9 bases match TRBD2. This CDR3 comprises 14 residues. The ends lost 1 base at V and 5 bases at J; junction bases unmatched: 5. Per the germline V gene, CDR1 is DFQATT and CDR2 is SNEGSKA (reference sequence). The CDR3 is CSARVAGVSETQYF. The CDR3 DNA reads TGCAGTGCTAGAGTAGCGGGAGTGTCTGAGACCCAGTACTTC.

This clonotype was seen repeatedly, ten times or more. The chain carries TRBV18 and TRBJ1-2; 9 bases fit TRBD1. The CDR3 has 15 amino acids. Per germline, CDR1 KGHSH and CDR2 LQKENI. With 3 bases clipped from V and 3 bases from J, the junction kept 5 bases outside the gene matches. The CDR3 loop reads CASSPRQGGDYGYTF. In DNA form, the CDR3 reads TGTGCCAGCTCACCGAGACAGGGGGGAGACTATGGCTACACCTTC.